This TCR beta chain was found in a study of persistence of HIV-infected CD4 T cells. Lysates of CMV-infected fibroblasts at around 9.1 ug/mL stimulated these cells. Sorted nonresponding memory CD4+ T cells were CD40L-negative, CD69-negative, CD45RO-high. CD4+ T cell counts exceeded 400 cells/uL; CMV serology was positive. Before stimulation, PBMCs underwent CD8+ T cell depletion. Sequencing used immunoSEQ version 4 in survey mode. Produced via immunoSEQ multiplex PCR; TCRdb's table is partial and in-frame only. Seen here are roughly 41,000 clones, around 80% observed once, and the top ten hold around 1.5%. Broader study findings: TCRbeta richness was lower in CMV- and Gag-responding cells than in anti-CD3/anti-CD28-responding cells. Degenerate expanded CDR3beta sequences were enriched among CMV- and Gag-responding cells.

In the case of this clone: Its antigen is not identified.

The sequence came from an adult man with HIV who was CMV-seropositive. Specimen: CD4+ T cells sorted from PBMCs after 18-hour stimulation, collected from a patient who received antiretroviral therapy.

The CDR3 sequence is CSASAPSEAFF. CDR3 nucleotides: TGCAGTGCTAGCGCCCCTTCTGAAGCTTTCTTT. The chain couples TRBV20-1 to TRBJ1-1; unclear D gene. The V and J ends lost 3 bases and 6 bases respectively, with 8 bases between them. The CDR3 loop spans 11 amino acids. The germline CDR1 and CDR2 sequences are DFQATT and SNEGSKA (reference sequence).